The text below deals with one TCR beta chain. The record originates from a study of cytomegalovirus exposure and HLA in healthy donors. Study details: There were under 140 million unique TCR beta sequences, drawn from around 180 million T cells, in an earlier analysis.

60 Vbeta and 13 Jbeta primers were used in PCR. Sequenced by immunoSEQ multiplex PCR; TCRdb stores in-frame clones only, minus some. The top ten hold roughly 6.7% of the sample, which has under 200,000 clones, 80% to 90% seen once. The CDR3 runs to 13 residues. The V end lost 4 bases, the J end lost 3 bases, and 10 bases lay between the germline ends. Germline V lookup: CDR1 SGHTA, CDR2 FQGNSA. This chain uses TRBV7-2 with TRBJ2-7, with D possibly TRBD1 on 6 matching bases. The material sequenced was PBMCs. This clonotype was obtained from a man in his fifties or sixties in good health and CMV-seropositive. CDR3 loop: CASSSDRHYEQYF. The CDR3 DNA is TGTGCCAGCAGCTCCGACAGGCACTACGAGCAGTACTTC.